This TCR beta chain was found in a study of CXCR3-negative and CXCR3-positive naive CD8 T cells. Study context: Each library held about 1.5 +/- 0.3 million TRB reads, 130 million to 150 million in total.

The study made its TRB cDNA libraries by 5' RACE, adding UMI labels. TCRdb re-called the 5' RACE reads, yielding one record per CDR3 amino acid sequence without DNA. The sample has over 100,000 distinct CDR3 sequences, and its top ten clones hold 0.45% to 0.6%. The CD45RO-CCR7+CD27+CD95- phenotype denoted naive CD8+ T cells. The length of the CDR3 is 17 residues. Germline V gene lookup returns CDR1 SQVTM and CDR2 ANQGSEA. Material for sequencing was naive CXCR3- CD8+ T cells from blood. Subset reported: CD45RO-CCR7+CD27+CD95- naive CD8+ T cells lacking CXCR3 (TNR3-). This chain joins TRBV29-1 and TRBJ1-5; TCRdb gives TRBD1 as the D gene, but with no DNA this cannot be confirmed. The TCR comes from a human donor in good health. Some clones in this sample may be carry-over from other donors' samples. This CDR3 is CSAIRDTYQNSNQPQHF.